These T cell receptor beta chains were read from a single sample in a study of post-analysis software for immune sequencing data. One entry per CDR3 protein results from TCRdb running MiXCR on the PCR reads. The profile shows about 820,000 distinct CDR3 sequences, approximately 53% of them singletons. Sequencing was done on a sample of blood. These TCRs come from a girl aged 10 to 17 with multiple sclerosis. The CDR3 runs from the conserved cysteine through the conserved F or W. The D gene is left open where the match is weak. Size values are once, few and many counts, or a class for expanded clones, and some rows have none.

D | size | J | V | CDR3 | DNA
. | . | TRBJ2-7 | TRBV7-2 | CASSPWGASGYEQYF | TGTGCCAGCAGCCCCTGGGGGGCTAGCGGATACGAGCAGTACTTC
. | . | TRBJ2-4 | TRBV5-1 | CASSLEAPSKNIQYF | TGCGCCAGTAGCTTGGAGGCACCCTCCAAAAACATTCAGTACTTC
. | once | TRBJ2-7 | TRBV2 | CASSEYRPFYEQYF | TGTGCCAGCAGTGAATACAGGCCGTTCTACGAGCAGTACTTC
. | . | TRBJ2-3 | TRBV24-1 | CATRGASTDTQYF | TGTGCCACCAGAGGGGCAAGCACAGATACGCAGTATTTT
TRBD1 | . | TRBJ1-2 | TRBV4-1 | CASSQEVQGMPLLYGYTF | TGCGCCAGCAGCCAAGAGGTACAGGGGATGCCACTCCTATATGGCTACACCTTC
TRBD2 | . | TRBJ2-1 | TRBV20-1 | CSARGGAGDNNEQFF | TGCAGTGCTAGAGGAGGAGCGGGGGACAACAATGAGCAGTTCTTC
. | once | TRBJ2-7 | TRBV21-1 | CASSKGGDVGQASSYEQYF | TGTGCCAGCAGCAAAGGAGGGGACGTAGGACAGGCGAGCTCCTACGAGCAGTACTTC
. | . | TRBJ2-7 | TRBV10-3 | CAISDDGSEQYF | TGTGCCATCAGTGATGACGGATCCGAGCAGTACTTC
. | many | TRBJ2-3 | TRBV10-3 | CAVGPSTDTQYF | TGTGCCGTCGGACCCAGCACAGATACGCAGTATTTT
TRBD2 | . | TRBJ2-7 | TRBV5-1 | CASSLGITSGYKQYF | TGCGCCAGCAGCTTGGGGATCACTAGCGGTTACAAGCAGTACTTC
TRBD1 | few | TRBJ2-7 | TRBV29-1 | CSVEDSQGVYEQYF | TGCAGCGTTGAAGATTCCCAGGGGGTGTACGAGCAGTACTTC
. | . | TRBJ2-7 | TRBV5-1 | CASSLARGEYYEQYF | TGCGCCAGCAGCTTGGCCCGGGGAGAATACTACGAGCAGTACTTC
. | few | TRBJ2-7 | TRBV29-1 | CSVEDSGKVGEQYF | TGCAGCGTTGAAGACTCAGGAAAGGTGGGCGAGCAGTACTTC
TRBD1 | . | TRBJ2-7 | TRBV5-6 | CASSLLTGQGYEQYF | TGTGCCAGCAGCTTGTTGACAGGACAGGGCTACGAGCAGTACTTC
. | few | TRBJ2-5 | TRBV4-1 | CASSPFEGRVTFETQYF | TGCGCCAGCAGCCCCTTCGAGGGCAGGGTGACTTTTGAGACCCAGTACTTC
TRBD2 | . | TRBJ2-1 | TRBV27 | CASSLDGLAAYNEQFF | TGTGCCAGCAGTTTAGACGGGCTAGCGGCTTACAATGAGCAGTTCTTC
TRBD2 | few | TRBJ2-5 | TRBV20-1 | CSAVPGLAAQETQYF | TGCAGTGCCGTCCCGGGACTAGCGGCCCAAGAGACCCAGTACTTC
. | many | TRBJ2-7 | TRBV5-1 | CASSLQDSYEQYF | TGCGCCAGCAGCTTACAGGATTCCTACGAGCAGTACTTC
TRBD2 | . | TRBJ2-3 | TRBV3-1 | CASTRHAGEARDTQYF | TGTGCCAGCACCCGTCATGCGGGGGAGGCTAGGGATACGCAGTATTTT
. | . | TRBJ2-7 | TRBV12-3/TRBV12-4 | CASSSSSATIVSSYEQYF | TGTGCCAGCAGTTCTTCCAGCGCGACTATCGTAAGCTCCTACGAGCAGTACTTC
TRBD2 | . | TRBJ2-7 | TRBV20-1 | CSATLAGTYEQYF | TGCAGTGCAACCCTAGCGGGCACCTACGAGCAGTACTTC
TRBD1 | . | TRBJ2-7 | TRBV7-2 | CASSAEGQPYEQYF | TGTGCCAGCAGCGCAGAGGGACAGCCCTACGAGCAGTACTTC
TRBD1 | . | TRBJ2-1 | TRBV7-9 | CASSHTGDEQFF | TGTGCCAGCAGCCACACAGGGGATGAGCAGTTCTTC
TRBD1 | . | TRBJ1-2 | TRBV7-9 | CASSYGTGLNYGYTF | TGTGCCAGCAGCTACGGGACAGGCCTCAACTATGGCTACACCTTC
TRBD2 | . | TRBJ2-7 | TRBV12-3/TRBV12-4 | CASSRLGGGVYNEQYF | TGTGCCAGCAGCCGCCTGGGCGGGGGAGTCTACAATGAGCAGTACTTC
. | . | TRBJ2-5 | TRBV20-1 | CSATPPGEIDQETQYF | TGCAGTGCAACCCCGCCTGGGGAAATAGACCAAGAGACCCAGTACTTC
. | . | TRBJ1-6 | TRBV29-1 | CSAKLGRSYNSPLHF | TGCAGCGCAAAGCTGGGACGGTCCTATAATTCACCCCTCCACTTT
TRBD2 | . | TRBJ2-5 | TRBV7-3 | CASSSGPSGEETQYF | TGTGCCAGCAGCTCGGGCCCTAGCGGCGAAGAGACCCAGTACTTC
. | . | TRBJ1-5 | TRBV20-1 | CSARGGGRMSNQPQHF | TGCAGTGCTAGAGGGGGTGGGCGGATGAGCAATCAGCCCCAGCATTTT
. | . | TRBJ2-7 | TRBV14 | CASSPAPGFGSYEQYF | TGTGCCAGCAGCCCAGCGCCAGGTTTCGGTTCCTACGAGCAGTACTTC
. | . | TRBJ2-7 | TRBV5-6 | CASSLVGGGLSYEQYF | TGTGCCAGCAGCTTGGTGGGCGGCGGCCTCTCCTACGAGCAGTACTTC
TRBD2 | . | TRBJ2-7 | TRBV5-5 | CVSSLGGGTPYEQYF | TGTGTCAGCAGCTTAGGCGGGGGGACCCCCTACGAGCAGTACTTC
TRBD1 | few | TRBJ2-5 | TRBV5-1 | CASSATGQASGTQYF | TGCGCCAGCAGCGCTACGGGACAGGCTTCAGGGACCCAGTACTTC
. | few | TRBJ1-2 | TRBV6-5 | CASSYSGGTRGYTF | TGTGCCAGCAGTTACTCGGGGGGGACGCGGGGCTACACCTTC
. | few | TRBJ1-2 | TRBV20-1 | CSASDSPHYGYTF | TGCAGTGCCTCGGACAGTCCTCACTATGGCTACACCTTC
TRBD2 | . | TRBJ2-7 | TRBV6-2/TRBV6-3 | CASITSGGYEQYF | TGTGCCAGCATAACTAGCGGGGGCTACGAGCAGTACTTC
TRBD1 | . | TRBJ1-1 | TRBV27 | CASSGGQVRGTEAFF | TGTGCCAGCAGTGGGGGACAGGTTCGAGGGACTGAAGCTTTCTTT
. | . | TRBJ2-6 | TRBV5-1 | CASSLTGAGTGANVLTF | TGCGCCAGCAGCTTGACAGGCGCTGGAACCGGGGCCAACGTCCTGACTTTC
. | . | TRBJ2-5 | TRBV5-1 | CASSPNTQETQYF | TGCGCCAGCAGCCCTAATACCCAAGAGACCCAGTACTTC
. | . | TRBJ2-7 | TRBV11-2 | CASSLGGDSSYEQYF | TGTGCCAGCAGCTTAGGGGGGGACAGCTCCTACGAGCAGTACTTC
TRBD2 | few | TRBJ2-7 | TRBV9 | CASSVDAGGSYEQYF | TGTGCCAGCAGCGTAGACGCGGGGGGTTCCTACGAGCAGTACTTC